The 3 T cell receptor beta chains below were found in one sample sequenced in a study of shared clonotypes between healthy human individuals (dated by TCRdb to about 2020). Preparation of the library involved the immunoSEQ multiplex PCR assay. Drawn from immuneACCESS, this table holds only the in-frame rearrangements with V and J called that TCRdb kept. Clones are partly lost; checked studies trace under half to an unresolved V gene and leave the rest unexplained. This sample gives 2 million to 2.5 million clones in total; over 85% of them show up just once. The leading ten clones occupy about 0.13% of the sample. Sequences were obtained from naive CD4+ T cells sorted from blood. What the cell subset or site label conveys for this sample: CD45RA+ positively selected. The origin of the receptors is a man between 18 and 29 years old in good health.

This chain links TRBV4-3 with TRBJ2-6, with D possibly TRBD1 on 6 matching bases. V was clipped by 2 bases and J by 2 bases, with 10 bases between them. This CDR3 has 16 amino acids. Germline V gives CDR1 LGHNA, CDR2 YSLEER. The CDR3 spells CASSQSWGPGANVLTF. The CDR3, as DNA: TGCGCCAGCAGCCAATCGTGGGGGCCTGGGGCCAACGTCCTGACTTTC.

The chain has TRBV5-5 and TRBJ1-4; 7 bases are shared with TRBD1. The CDR3 has 12 residues. V was pared by 4 bases and J by 7 bases, with 1 base of the junction left unmatched. CDR1 and CDR2 from the germline V gene are SGHKS and YYEKEE (reference sequence). The CDR3 DNA reads as TGTGCCAGCAGCCGACAGGGTGAAAAACTGTTTTTT. Its translation is CASSRQGEKLFF. The variable domain in full, completed from reference TRBV5-5 and TRBJ1-4, reads DAGVTQSPTHLIKTRGQQVTLRCSPISGHKSVSWYQQVLGQGPQFIFQYYEKEERGRGNFPDRFSARQFPNYSSELNVNALLLGDSALYLCASSRQGEKLFFGSGTQLSVL.

The rearrangement links TRBV7-2 to TRBJ2-3; TRBD1 is a possible D gene (6 bases). Trimming removed 3 bases at V and 2 bases at J, with 15 bases between. Germline V lookup: CDR1 SGHTA, CDR2 FQGNSA. CDR3 length equals 16 residues. CDR3 loop: CASSLGRTAFTDTQYF. The CDR3 bases are TGTGCCAGCAGCTTGGGCCGGACAGCCTTCACAGATACGCAGTATTTT. Drawing the rest from reference TRBV7-2 and TRBJ2-3, the complete variable domain is GAGVSQSPSNKVTEKGKDVELRCDPISGHTALYWYRQSLGQGLEFLIYFQGNSAPDKSGLPSDRFSAERTGGSVSTLTIQRTQQEDSAVYLCASSLGRTAFTDTQYFGPGTRLTVL.